This TCR beta chain was sequenced during a study of cytomegalovirus exposure and HLA in healthy donors. CDR1 and CDR2 (germline): SNHLY, FYNNEI. This CDR3 region has 16 residues. The V and J ends lost 6 bases and 7 bases, in that order; junction bases with no gene match: 15. Generated by immunoSEQ multiplex PCR, the TCRdb table keeps only in-frame clones and is missing some. The repertoire holds about 160,000 clones, with approximately 90% as singletons. The TCR sequence derives from a man between 18 and 35 years old in good health and CMV-seronegative. The chain employs TRBV2 and TRBJ2-5; 9 nucleotides match TRBD1. Material: PBMCs. In nucleotides, the CDR3 is TGTGCCAGCAGCTACCCGGGGACAGGGCAAGGACTGACCCAGTACTTC. This translates into CASSYPGTGQGLTQYF.